Following are 17 T cell receptor beta chains from one sample sequenced in a study of T cell clonality in common variable immunodeficiency. Broader study findings: In common variable immunodeficiency, TCR beta chains reportedly carried fewer deletions and N-nucleotide insertions.

These TCRs are of unknown antigen specificity. Libraries were prepared by immunoSEQ multiplex PCR; TCRdb keeps only in-frame clonotypes and omits some of them. In total the sample includes about 26,000 clones, none of them seen once. Sequencing was done on a sample of peripheral blood mononuclear cells. These receptor sequences come from a human donor with common variable immunodeficiency.

There are many counts of this clone. Read sequence stops 3 residues before the CDR3 end, and the germline J gene provides the missing end. V and J are TRBV20-1 and TRBJ2-1; 7 bases are shared with TRBD2. The CDR3 totals 16 residues. Trimming took 1 base from V and 5 from J; bases not matched to a gene: 11. Germline-derived CDR1 and CDR2 are DFQATT and SNEGSKA (reference sequence). CDR3 DNA (partial): TGCAGTGCTAGAGCTGCGGGGAGGGGACTAAACAATGAG. This translates into CSARAAGRGLNNE. The entire CDR3 sequence reads CSARAAGRGLNNEQFF.

This clone was seen ten or more times. The read terminates 3 residues before the CDR3 end, so the remaining end is supplied by the germline J gene. The chain uses TRBV12-3 or TRBV12-4 and TRBJ1-6, with D unclear. Trimming removed 2 bases at V and 2 bases at J, with 7 bases between. This CDR3 contains 15 residues. The part of the CDR3 DNA that was read is TGTGCCAGCAGTTTAAGTATAGCCTATAATTCACCC. Protein: CASSLSIAYNSP. The full CDR3 reads CASSLSIAYNSPLHF.

This clone showed up many times. The sequence runs out 3 residues before the end of the CDR3; the remainder is reconstructed from the germline J gene. The chain carries TRBV20-1 and TRBJ1-2, with D uncertain. The V gene lost 0 bases and the J gene lost 3 bases, with 14 bases spanning the gap. Germline V gives CDR1 DFQATT, CDR2 SNEGSKA (reference sequence). The CDR3 is made up of 15 amino acids. The CDR3 sequence is CSARDLGRSYYGYTF. The DNA read from the CDR3 is TGCAGTGCTAGAGATTTGGGCAGGAGTTACTATGGC.

This clone was counted ten times or more. The read terminates 3 residues before the CDR3 end, so the remaining end is supplied by the germline J gene. This chain joins TRBV19 and TRBJ2-5; 8 bases line up with TRBD1. The junction had 3 bases not matched to a gene; V was cut back by 4 bases and J by 5 bases. Germline assignment: CDR1 LNHDA and CDR2 SQIVND (reference sequence). This CDR3 has 13 amino acids. This chain's CDR3 is CASSTDREETQYF. The sequenced CDR3 bases are TGTGCCAGTAGTACGGACAGGGAGGAGACC.

For this clone: The read terminates 3 residues before the CDR3 end, so the remaining end is supplied by the germline J gene. Other DNA sequences in the sample encode the same CDR3. This chain joins TRBV7-9 and TRBJ1-2, with D hard to call. CDR3 size: 15 residues. Germline V lookup: CDR1 SEHNR, CDR2 FQNEAQ (reference sequence). V lost 0 bases and J 5 bases, leaving 13 bases between the germline ends. This CDR3 reads CASSLATAAPYGYTF. The DNA read from the CDR3 is TGTGCCAGCAGCTTAGCTACTGCGGCACCGTATGGC.

With respect to this clone: With the read ending 3 residues before the CDR3 end, the germline J gene is used to fill in that end. The chain couples TRBV7-9 to TRBJ1-5; D may be TRBD1 (6 bases). Looked up from germline, CDR1 is SEHNR and CDR2 is FQNEAQ (reference sequence). The CDR3 totals 14 residues. Trimming cost V 1 base and J 4 bases, with 8 bases left between them. Partial CDR3 DNA: TGTGCCAGCAGCTTAGGGACAGCTAATCAGCCC. It specifies CASSLGTANQP. The whole CDR3 protein is CASSLGTANQPQHF.

About this clone itself: Coverage ceases 3 residues before the CDR3 finishes, and the germline J gene fills in the end. The rearrangement uses TRBV2 and TRBJ2-2, with 10 bases fitting TRBD2. This CDR3 has 16 amino acids. CDR1 SNHLY and CDR2 FYNNEI come from the germline V gene. V was pared by 8 bases and J by 6 bases, with 12 bases of the junction left unmatched. The CDR3 bases that were read are TGTGCCAGCGAAAACCCGGGACTAGCGTTTCCCGGGGAG. Its translation: CASENPGLAFPGE. The entire CDR3 protein reads CASENPGLAFPGELFF.

In regard to this clone: The read terminates 3 residues before the CDR3 end, so the remaining end is supplied by the germline J gene. The gene calls are TRBV2 and TRBJ2-1, with 7 positions matching TRBD2. The ends lost 4 bases at V and 2 bases at J; junction bases unmatched: 5. There are 15 residues in the CDR3. CDR1 is SNHLY and CDR2 is FYNNEI in the germline V gene. The covered CDR3 bases are TGTGCCAGCAGTGTGACTAGCCCCACCTACAATGAG. Translated: CASSVTSPTYNE. The full CDR3 reads CASSVTSPTYNEQFF.

The table lists this clone with many counts. The read finishes 3 residues shy of the CDR3 end, and the germline J gene is used to complete it. This rearrangement joins TRBV19 to TRBJ1-1; D may be TRBD1 (6 bases). This CDR3 spans 14 amino acids. Germline lookup yields CDR1 LNHDA and CDR2 SQIVND (reference sequence). The CDR3 loop is CASSMSVQGRGAFF. The covered CDR3 bases are TGTGCCAGTAGTATGTCGGTCCAGGGGCGTGGA.

In its sample, this clone was seen a few times. Sequencing ends 3 residues short of the CDR3 end; the germline J gene provides the rest. V gene TRBV20-1 combines with J gene TRBJ2-3; 9 bases map to TRBD2. V lost 6 bases to trimming and J lost 0 bases; unmatched junction nucleotides: 10. The CDR3 extends over 16 amino acids. CDR1 DFQATT and CDR2 SNEGSKA come from the germline V gene (reference sequence). The CDR3 protein is CSALSISGGSTDTQYF. CDR3 DNA (partial): TGCAGTGCCCTGAGCATTAGCGGGGGTAGCACAGATACG.

This clone is medium-sized (0.01 to 0.1%) by share. The read ends 3 residues before the CDR3 terminus; that terminus is restored from the germline J gene. This chain links TRBV7-6 with TRBJ2-7; 9 nucleotides agree with TRBD1. Germline lookup yields CDR1 SGHVS and CDR2 FNYEAQ. Trimming at V came to 5 bases and at J to 5 bases, leaving 7 bases not matched to a gene. The CDR3 has 14 residues. The CDR3 here is CASSKGQGINEQYF. The CDR3 bases that were read are TGTGCCAGCAGCAAGGGACAGGGTATCAACGAG.

This clone was seen a handful of times. The read stops 3 residues short of the end of the CDR3; the missing end is completed from the germline J gene. The rearrangement joins TRBV20-1 to TRBJ2-1; TRBD1 matches 7 bases. Germline CDR1 reads DFQATT; CDR2 reads SNEGSKA (reference sequence). This CDR3 contains 15 residues. V lost 1 base and J lost 5; bases outside the gene matches: 8. The sequenced part of the CDR3 DNA is TGCAGTGCTAGAGCGGCCAGGGGGTCCAACAATGAG. This codes for CSARAARGSNNE. The whole CDR3 protein reads CSARAARGSNNEQFF.

This clone was recorded a few times. Sequencing ends 3 residues short of the CDR3 end; the germline J gene provides the rest. J is TRBJ1-2 and V is TRBV6-2 or TRBV6-3, with 7 bases identical to TRBD1. The CDR3 loop spans 14 amino acids. Germline V gene lookup returns CDR1 MNHEY and CDR2 SVGEGT. Unmatched junction bases numbered 7, after V lost 5 bases and J lost 4 bases. Incomplete CDR3 DNA: TGTGCCAGCAGTCCTCAGACAGGGCCCTATGGC. Protein product: CASSPQTGPYG. The whole CDR3 protein reads CASSPQTGPYGYTF.

This clone was recorded many times. The read terminates 3 residues ahead of where the CDR3 ends, so the germline J gene completes it. This chain connects TRBV15 to TRBJ2-1, with 7 bases identical to TRBD1. The V gene end was trimmed by 2 bases and the J gene end by 9 bases; junction bases not matched to a gene: 10. The V gene's germline CDR1 is LNHNV and CDR2 YYDKDF (reference sequence). The CDR3 is made up of 15 amino acids. CDR3 bases read: TGTGCCACCAGCAGACTTGGGACCGGGGACAGTGAG. Its translation is CATSRLGTGDSE. The entire CDR3 is CATSRLGTGDSEQFF.

Comments on this clone: The read ends 3 residues early relative to the CDR3; the germline J gene fills the gap. The rearrangement uses TRBV7-2 and TRBJ1-6; the D is unclear. Germline assignment: CDR1 SGHTA and CDR2 FQGNSA. V was pared by 2 bases and J by 8 bases, with 13 bases between. The length of the CDR3 is 15 residues. CDR3: CASSLSGSQYSPLHF. Partial CDR3 DNA: TGTGCCAGCAGCTTATCGGGGTCGCAGTATTCACCC. Full variable domain (rest looked up from reference TRBV7-2 and TRBJ1-6): GAGVSQSPSNKVTEKGKDVELRCDPISGHTALYWYRQSLGQGLEFLIYFQGNSAPDKSGLPSDRFSAERTGGSVSTLTIQRTQQEDSAVYLCASSLSGSQYSPLHFGNGTRLTVT.

This clone has a count of ten or more. The read stops 3 residues short of the end of the CDR3; the missing end is completed from the germline J gene. The chain combines TRBV19 with TRBJ2-7; a weak D match, TRBD1 (6 bases). V was trimmed by 4 bases and J by 3 bases, leaving 16 bases between them. CDR1 is LNHDA and CDR2 is SQIVND in the germline V gene (reference sequence). This CDR3 has 15 amino acids. The CDR3 sequence: CASSRDRSSLYEQYF. CDR3 bases read: TGTGCCAGTAGTAGAGACAGGTCCTCCCTCTACGAG. The whole variable domain, remainder taken from reference TRBV19 and TRBJ2-7, is DGGITQSPKYLFRKEGQNVTLSCEQNLNHDAMYWYRQDPGQGLRLIYYSQIVNDFQKGDIAEGYSVSREKKESFPLTVTSAQKNPTAFYLCASSRDRSSLYEQYFGPGTRLTVT.

This clone was detected many times. The read ends 3 residues before the CDR3 terminus; that terminus is restored from the germline J gene. V and J are TRBV5-1 and TRBJ2-3, with D uncertain. CDR3 length equals 14 residues. V shed 4 bases and J shed 1 base, with 10 bases lying between them. Per germline, CDR1 SGHRS and CDR2 YFSETQ. CDR3 DNA, as far as it was read: TGCGCCAGCAGCCAGAAGGTGGGCACAGATACG. It translates to CASSQKVGTDT. The full-length CDR3 reads as CASSQKVGTDTQYF.